This T cell receptor (beta chain) originates from a study of cytomegalovirus exposure and HLA in healthy donors (TCRdb year 2017). About the investigation overall: The 500 to 800 repertoires of the first cohort and the 95 to 150 validation repertoires were produced on the same platform, according to a later analysis. A separate validation cohort of roughly 110 different subjects was used in addition to the approximately 670-subject first cohort. To predict cytomegalovirus infection status, the study combined high-throughput TCR immunosequencing, statistical association of individual TCRs with disease status, and machine learning. The study was designed to test whether signatures of past pathogen exposure could be identified by cataloging public T cell receptors.

Preparation of the library involved the immunoSEQ multiplex PCR assay. As for the authors' bioinformatics: A statistical classification framework was developed to diagnose cytomegalovirus status using the catalog of TCR beta chain sequences. TCRdb holds this immuneACCESS table with in-frame rearrangements only. Some clones are missing; in checked studies, unresolved V genes explain under half, and the rest has no known cause. From that table come the V and J calls and clone size; the DNA was used to work out D and trimming. The sample table holds 90,000 or so clones, of which roughly 85% were seen once. More than 20% of the sample goes to the ten largest clones. For this clone: The specificity of this receptor is unknown. Per-base qualities were not stored, and no clone one base away is much larger.

The donors belonged to the validation cohort of about 130 subjects, which was separate from the roughly 700-subject first cohort. The study at large found these results: A later analysis had no HLA typing for the validation cohort, so co-occurrence there was scored across all 110 or so repertoires. The classifier was reported to diagnose cytomegalovirus status with high specificity and sensitivity in both the original cohort and the validation cohort. While some public TCRs were present in many individuals, most TCR sequences turned up only very rarely across donors. Of the cluster scores, 94% were above 0 in a later analysis, which found that TCRs clustered in the first cohort also tended to co-occur in the approximately 120 validation repertoires. A total of 164 TCR beta chains were listed by the study as associated with cytomegalovirus. According to the authors, the approach could potentially be generalized to other disease states and immunological phenotypes. A few of the identified cytomegalovirus-associated TCR beta chains were confirmed in vitro to be specific for cytomegalovirus antigens.

Sample: PBMCs. The TCR comes from a man aged 18 to 29 in good health and CMV-seropositive.

The base sequence is TGTGCCAGCAGCTTAAACCTAGCGGGAGAGAATGGAGTAAGAGATACGCAGTATTTT. This is translated as CASSLNLAGENGVRDTQYF. The V and J segments used are TRBV13 and TRBJ2-3; 10 bases in the junction line up with TRBD2. The CDR3 starts with the cysteine, ends with the phenylalanine, and has 19 residues. Only the CDR3 part of the read is kept: 57 bases, read in frame from the first base. Ends trimmed: V by 2 bases, J by 5 bases; bases unmatched to a gene: 16. From a lookup of the germline V gene (reference sequence), CDR1 and CDR2 are PRHDT and FYEKMQ.